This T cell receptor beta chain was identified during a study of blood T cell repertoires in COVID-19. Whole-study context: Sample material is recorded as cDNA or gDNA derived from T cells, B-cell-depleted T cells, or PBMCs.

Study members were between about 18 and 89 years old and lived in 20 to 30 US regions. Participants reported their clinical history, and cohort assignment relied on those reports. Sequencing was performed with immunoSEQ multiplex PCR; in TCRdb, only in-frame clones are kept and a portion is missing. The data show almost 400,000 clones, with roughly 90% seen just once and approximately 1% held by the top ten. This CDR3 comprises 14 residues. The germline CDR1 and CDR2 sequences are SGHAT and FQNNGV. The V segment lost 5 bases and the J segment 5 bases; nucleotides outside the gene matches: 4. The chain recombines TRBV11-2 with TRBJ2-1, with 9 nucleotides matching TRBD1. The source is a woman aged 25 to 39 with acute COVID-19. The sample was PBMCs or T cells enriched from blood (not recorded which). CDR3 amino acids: CASSPDRGNNEQFF. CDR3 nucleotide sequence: TGTGCCAGCAGCCCGGACAGGGGAAACAATGAGCAGTTCTTC.